The sequence of this T cell receptor (beta chain) was determined in a study of CD8 T cells in ankylosing spondylitis. Study-level results: A motif in TCR beta, a set of eight highly homologous variants, appeared characteristic of ankylosing spondylitis blood.

TCRdb reanalysed the 5' RACE reads using MiXCR and keeps one entry per CDR3 protein. The sample lists 700,000 to 1,000,000 distinct CDR3 sequences; 12% were seen once. A few counts support this clonotype. Its antigen is as yet unknown. The length of the CDR3 is 15 residues. The trim removed 4 bases at V and 2 bases at J, leaving 1 base unmatched. Germline V CDR1 and CDR2: MGHDK, SYGVNS. This TCR came from a male donor with ankylosing spondylitis. Material: blood, either unsorted or a sorted T cell fraction (not recorded which). The J gene is TRBJ2-6, the V gene TRBV25-1; 8 nucleotides match TRBD1. The CDR3 loop reads CASSGTGPGANVLTF. The CDR3 nucleotides are TGTGCCAGCAGTGGGACAGGGCCTGGGGCCAACGTCCTGACTTTC. Full variable domain (rest looked up from reference TRBV25-1 and TRBJ2-6): EADIYQTPRYLVIGTGKKITLECSQTMGHDKMYWYQQDPGMELHLIHYSYGVNSTEKGDLSSESTVSRIRTEHFPLTLESARPSHTSQYLCASSGTGPGANVLTFGAGSRLTVL.